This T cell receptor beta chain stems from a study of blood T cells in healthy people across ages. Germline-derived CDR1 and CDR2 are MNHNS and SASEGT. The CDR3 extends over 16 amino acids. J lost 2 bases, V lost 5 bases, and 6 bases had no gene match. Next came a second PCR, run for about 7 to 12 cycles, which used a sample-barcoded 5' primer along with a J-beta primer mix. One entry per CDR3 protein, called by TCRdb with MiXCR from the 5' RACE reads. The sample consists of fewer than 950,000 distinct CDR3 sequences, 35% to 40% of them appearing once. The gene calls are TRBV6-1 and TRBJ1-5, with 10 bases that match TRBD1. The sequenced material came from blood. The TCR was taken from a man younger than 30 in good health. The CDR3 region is CASSRRQGAGNQPQHF. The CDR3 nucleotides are TGTGCCAGCAGTCGAAGACAGGGGGCCGGCAATCAGCCCCAGCATTTT.